A single sample is the source of the 29 T cell receptor beta chains below, sequenced in a study of blood T cells in healthy people across ages. A J-beta primer mix and a sample-barcoded 5' primer were used in a second PCR of about 7 to 12 cycles. One entry per CDR3 protein, called by TCRdb with MiXCR from the 5' RACE reads. This sample has 900,000 to 950,000 distinct CDR3 sequences, with 29% found just once. This same sample was also taken into another study, of T cells of mothers and their children.

Sequenced: blood. These receptor sequences come from a woman between 35 and 50 years old in good health.

There are a few counts of this clonotype. The chain joins TRBV28 to TRBJ1-2; 7 bases are a match to TRBD1. Germline V gene lookup returns CDR1 MDHEN and CDR2 SYDVKM. The V and J ends lost 6 bases and 8 bases, in that order; junction bases with no gene match: 12. The CDR3 spans 14 residues. The CDR3 sequence is CASRGGQIYMGYTF. The CDR3, as DNA: TGTGCCAGCAGAGGGGGACAGATTTATATGGGCTACACCTTC.

The chain is built from TRBV18 and TRBJ2-5; D remains unclear. Deletions cut 2 bases from V and 3 bases from J, with 10 bases between. Germline CDR1 KGHSH, CDR2 LQKENI. There are 14 residues in the CDR3. The DNA for the CDR3 is TGTGCCAGCTCACCATTTTCACAGAAAGAGACCCAGTACTTC. It encodes CASSPFSQKETQYF.

The V and J genes are TRBV7-2 and TRBJ2-7; D not resolved. The germline V gene encodes CDR1 SGHTA and CDR2 FQGNSA. This CDR3 spans 15 amino acids. V lost 3 bases and J lost 3, with 15 bases in between. In DNA form, the CDR3 reads TGTGCCAGCAGCTTGGCCGACGGGTCGCTCTACGAGCAGTACTTC. It yields the protein CASSLADGSLYEQYF.

J is TRBJ1-5 and V is TRBV7-2; D ambiguous. The V and J ends lost 1 base and 3 bases respectively, with 13 bases between them. CDR3 length equals 16 residues. Germline-derived CDR1 and CDR2 are SGHTA and FQGNSA. In DNA form, the CDR3 reads TGTGCCAGCAGCTTAGGCCCAGTCGGTAACAATCAGCCCCAGCATTTT. It encodes CASSLGPVGNNQPQHF. Full variable domain (missing parts from reference TRBV7-2 and TRBJ1-5): GAGVSQSPSNKVTEKGKDVELRCDPISGHTALYWYRQSLGQGLEFLIYFQGNSAPDKSGLPSDRFSAERTGGSVSTLTIQRTQQEDSAVYLCASSLGPVGNNQPQHFGDGTRLSIL.

The chain recombines TRBV28 with TRBJ2-7; TRBD1 or TRBD2 may be the D gene (5 bases each). Trimming took off 5 bases at V and 2 bases at J, with 19 bases between the two ends. The CDR3 is 16 residues long. The germline V gene encodes CDR1 MDHEN and CDR2 SYDVKM. The CDR3 loop is CASSTALRDVTYEQYF. CDR3 bases: TGTGCCAGCAGTACCGCCCTCCGGGACGTAACCTACGAGCAGTACTTC.

This clonotype was detected only a few times. This rearrangement joins TRBV28 to TRBJ1-5; D remains ambiguous. The CDR3 totals 13 residues. V dropped 7 bases and J dropped 12 bases, with 19 bases sitting between them. From germline, CDR1 is MDHEN and CDR2 SYDVKM. Here the CDR3 DNA reads TGTGCCAGCACCCTTATGGAGATCGGGGTCCAGCATTTT. This sequence encodes CASTLMEIGVQHF.

This clonotype was counted ten times or more. This sequence joins TRBV20-1 and TRBJ1-6, with TRBD1 matching over 7 bases. The CDR3 length is 13 residues. V gave up 6 bases and J gave up 7 bases; unmatched junction bases: 6. Per germline, CDR1 DFQATT and CDR2 SNEGSKA (reference sequence). The CDR3 region has the DNA TGCAGTGCCCCGAGGACAGGAAATTCACCCCTCCACTTT. It codes for CSAPRTGNSPLHF.

V gene TRBV6-2 or TRBV6-3 combines with J gene TRBJ2-2; D unresolved. V was pared by 7 bases and J by 7 bases, with 16 bases between. Germline V gene data show CDR1 as MNHEY and CDR2 as SVGEGT. This CDR3 comprises 14 residues. The CDR3 sequence is CASKLAGSGGELFF. The CDR3 DNA reads as TGTGCCAGCAAGTTGGCAGGTAGTGGCGGGGAGCTGTTTTTT.

The chain employs TRBV5-6 and TRBJ2-3; 8 positions agree with TRBD2. The CDR3 sequence is 15 residues long. After removal of 4 bases from V and 8 bases from J, the junction contained 12 bases not matched to a gene. Germline loops: CDR1 SGHDT, CDR2 YYEEEE. CDR3 bases: TGTGCCAGCAGCCTGGGGACTGGCGGGGGGTCTACGCAGTATTTT. Translated, it gives CASSLGTGGGSTQYF.

For this clonotype: It may be a read error: a sequence one base away is much more abundant. Here the CDR3 omits its conserved ending phenylalanine or tryptophan, so a read error is the likely source. This chain connects TRBV12-3 or TRBV12-4 to TRBJ1-2; D is unclear. This CDR3 has 15 amino acids. V was clipped by 3 bases and J by 0 bases, with 11 bases between them. CDR3 protein: CASSFRGVANYGYTC. The CDR3 nucleotides read TGTGCCAGCAGTTTCCGAGGAGTCGCTAACTATGGCTACACCTGC.

The chain links TRBV6-2 or TRBV6-3 to TRBJ2-5; TRBD1 agrees at 10 bases. The germline gives CDR1 MNHEY, CDR2 SVGEGT. The CDR3 covers 16 residues. Trimming at V came to 6 bases and at J to 11 bases, leaving 18 bases not matched to a gene. The CDR3 DNA reads TGTGCCAGCAGCCTTATGACGGGACAGGGGCACAATGAGCAGTACTTC. This sequence encodes CASSLMTGQGHNEQYF.

Comments on this clonotype: The junction does not match germline at one end; this may be a read error. The chain carries TRBV7-3 and TRBJ2-5; tentative D call: TRBD1 (6 bases). Per the germline V gene, CDR1 is SGHTA and CDR2 is FQGTGA. The CDR3 runs 14 residues. The CDR3 protein is CTSSRTELEETQYF. Here the CDR3 DNA reads TGTACCAGCAGCCGGACAGAGTTGGAAGAGACCCAGTACTTC.

This chain joins TRBV5-1 and TRBJ2-1, with TRBD1 matching 8 bases. The CDR3 runs to 14 residues. The germline CDR1 and CDR2 sequences are SGHRS and YFSETQ. V was clipped by 4 bases and J by 9 bases; unmatched bases: 9. DNA of the CDR3: TGCGCCAGCAGCCTGGGGACAGGCAGTGGTGAGCAGTTCTTC. Translation gives CASSLGTGSGEQFF.

The chain recombines TRBV20-1 with TRBJ2-7; no definite D call. V gave up 6 bases and J gave up 0 bases, with 18 bases separating them. The CDR3 consists of 15 residues. Germline V gives CDR1 DFQATT, CDR2 SNEGSKA (reference sequence). The CDR3 protein is CSAPPVLGSSYEQYF. The CDR3 nucleotides are TGCAGTGCCCCCCCGGTGCTCGGTTCCTCCTACGAGCAGTACTTC.

This clonotype was counted between two and nine times. CDR3 loop: CASSPDRGMHNEQFF. The CDR3 DNA sequence: TGCGCCAGCAGTCCCGACAGGGGGATGCACAATGAGCAGTTCTTC. This chain joins TRBV4-1 and TRBJ2-1; 9 nucleotides agree with TRBD1. The CDR3 loop spans 15 amino acids. Germline trimming cut 6 bases from V and 5 bases from J; bases unmatched to any gene: 8. In germline, CDR1 is MGHRA, CDR2 YSYEKL.

The chain uses TRBV20-1 and TRBJ1-2; 7 positions agree with TRBD1. V trimming: 6 bases; J trimming: 8 bases; junction bases outside the gene matches: 12. CDR1 and CDR2 from the germline V gene are DFQATT and SNEGSKA (reference sequence). The CDR3 runs to 13 residues. This CDR3 is CSANLGQAGGYTF. The CDR3 DNA reads TGCAGTGCAAACCTTGGACAGGCCGGGGGCTACACCTTC.

As for this clonotype: A single base separates this from a much larger clone, so it may be a read error. This chain connects TRBV29-1 to TRBJ2-7; TRBD1 matches at 9 bases. Germline trimming cut 0 bases from V and 6 bases from J; bases unmatched to any gene: 6. The CDR3 runs to 14 residues. Germline V lookup: CDR1 SQVTM, CDR2 ANQGSEA. The CDR3 DNA sequence: TGCAGCGTTGAAGATCGAACAGGGGGCTGCGAGCAGTACTTC. This codes for CSVEDRTGGCEQYF.

This clonotype has at least ten counts. This chain connects TRBV7-2 to TRBJ1-6; 9 nucleotides match TRBD1. With 1 base clipped from V and 5 bases from J, the junction kept 3 bases outside the gene matches. Germline values: CDR1 SGHTA, CDR2 FQGNSA. This CDR3 is built from 16 residues. CDR3 nucleotide sequence: TGTGCCAGCAGCTTAGTCGGACAGGGGAATAATTCACCCCTCCACTTT. Its protein product is CASSLVGQGNNSPLHF.

The chain's CDR3 is CSASLPGGETQYF. CDR3 nucleotide sequence: TGCAGTGCTAGCCTCCCGGGAGGAGAGACCCAGTACTTC. This chain joins TRBV20-1 and TRBJ2-5; 7 bases map to TRBD2. V was clipped by 3 bases and J by 4 bases; unmatched bases: 5. Germline lookup yields CDR1 DFQATT and CDR2 SNEGSKA (reference sequence). CDR3 size: 13 residues.

The chain combines TRBV5-1 with TRBJ1-1; unclear D gene. Trimming took off 7 bases at V and 1 base at J, with 11 bases between the two ends. The CDR3 spans 13 residues. CDR1 SGHRS and CDR2 YFSETQ come from the germline V gene. CDR3: CASARAENTEAFF. The CDR3 DNA is TGCGCCAGCGCGAGAGCTGAGAACACTGAAGCTTTCTTT.

Only a few counts were recorded for this clonotype. The chain has TRBV29-1 and TRBJ1-1; D not certain. The CDR3 length is 12 residues. V lost 8 bases and J lost 1, with 11 bases in between. Germline V gives CDR1 SQVTM, CDR2 ANQGSEA. CDR3 DNA sequence: TGCAGCTTTAAGGACGGGAACACTGAAGCTTTCTTT. Protein: CSFKDGNTEAFF.

Many counts were recorded for this clonotype. This chain uses TRBV10-3 with TRBJ2-7; TRBD2 matches at 10 bases. Germline values: CDR1 ENHRY, CDR2 SYGVKD. The trim removed 5 bases at V and 4 bases at J, leaving 5 bases unmatched. The length of the CDR3 is 14 residues. CDR3 bases: TGTGCCATCAGTTCGGGGACTAGCGTATACGAGCAGTACTTC. Amino acids: CAISSGTSVYEQYF.

The sample holds many counts of this clonotype. The rearrangement joins TRBV29-1 to TRBJ1-2; D call uncertain. Germline V gives CDR1 SQVTM, CDR2 ANQGSEA. Trimming took 3 bases from V and 5 from J, leaving 10 bases between them. The CDR3 extends over 12 amino acids. CDR3: CSVDSGPYGYTF. The CDR3, as DNA: TGCAGCGTTGACAGCGGACCGTATGGCTACACCTTC.

This sequence joins TRBV12-3 or TRBV12-4 and TRBJ1-6, with TRBD1 as a possible D gene (6 bases). Trimming took 5 bases from V and 4 from J, leaving 15 bases between them. The CDR3 has 16 residues. The DNA of the CDR3 is TGTGCCAGCAGTCCCCGAGGGGGGCGTTATAATTCACCCCTCCACTTT. This gives the protein CASSPRGGRYNSPLHF.

This clonotype was observed a few times. This chain connects TRBV28 to TRBJ2-7, with D perhaps TRBD2 (5 bases). The V end was cut by 6 bases, the J end by 3 bases, with 18 bases between. The germline gives CDR1 MDHEN, CDR2 SYDVKM. The length of the CDR3 is 15 residues. The CDR3 loop is CASSRPLRGNYEQYF. CDR3 nucleotides: TGTGCCAGCAGCCGACCCCTACGGGGAAACTACGAGCAGTACTTC.

This clonotype was found many times. The chain links TRBV4-1 to TRBJ2-7; the match to TRBD1 covers 8 bases. The CDR3 runs to 17 residues. Germline V gene data show CDR1 as MGHRA and CDR2 as YSYEKL. J lost 4 bases, V lost 0 bases, and 11 bases had no gene match. CDR3 protein: CASSQDLQQGVKYEQYF. The CDR3, as DNA: TGCGCCAGCAGCCAAGATTTACAACAGGGGGTAAAGTACGAGCAGTACTTC.

The chain is built from TRBV5-4 and TRBJ2-7, with TRBD2 matching 11 bases. Near its end, the DNA agrees better with TRBJ2-5, so the J call may be wrong. The CDR3 has 14 residues. Germline assignment: CDR1 SGHNT and CDR2 YYREEE (reference sequence). The CDR3 protein is CASNIAGGLETQYF. The DNA for the CDR3 is TGTGCCAGCAACATAGCGGGGGGGTTAGAGACCCAGTACTTC.

This clonotype appeared many times. J is TRBJ1-4 and V is TRBV20-1; 8 bases are a match to TRBD1. The germline CDR1 and CDR2 sequences are DFQATT and SNEGSKA (reference sequence). CDR3 length equals 15 residues. Unmatched junction bases numbered 9, after V lost 2 bases and J lost 7 bases. CDR3 sequence: CSARMRDRRREKLFF. CDR3 DNA sequence: TGCAGTGCTAGAATGCGGGACAGGCGCCGTGAAAAACTGTTTTTT.

This clonotype has only a few counts. The chain has TRBV28 and TRBJ2-5; no firm D call. The V gene's germline CDR1 is MDHEN and CDR2 SYDVKM. The length of the CDR3 is 12 residues. V lost 5 bases, J lost 4 bases, and 8 bases lay in between. The DNA of the CDR3 is TGTGCCAGCAGTCCCAGGACAGAGACCCAGTACTTC. Its translation is CASSPRTETQYF.